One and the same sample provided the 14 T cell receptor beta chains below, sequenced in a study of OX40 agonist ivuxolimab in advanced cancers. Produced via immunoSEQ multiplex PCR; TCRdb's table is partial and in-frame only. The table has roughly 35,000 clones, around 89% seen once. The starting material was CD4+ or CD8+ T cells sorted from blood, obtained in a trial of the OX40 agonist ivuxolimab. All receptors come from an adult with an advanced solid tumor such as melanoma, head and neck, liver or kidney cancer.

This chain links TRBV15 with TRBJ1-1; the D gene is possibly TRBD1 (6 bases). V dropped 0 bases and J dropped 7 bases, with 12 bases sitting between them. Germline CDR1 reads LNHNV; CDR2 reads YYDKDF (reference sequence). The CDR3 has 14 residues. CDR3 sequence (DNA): TGTGCCACCAGCAGAGATCGGACAGCACATGAAGCTTTCTTT. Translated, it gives CATSRDRTAHEAFF. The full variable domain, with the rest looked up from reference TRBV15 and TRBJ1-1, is DAMVIQNPRYQVTQFGKPVTLSCSQTLNHNVMYWYQQKSSQAPKLLFHYYDKDFNNEADTPDNFQSRRPNTSFCFLDIRSPGLGDTAMYLCATSRDRTAHEAFFGQGTRLTVV.

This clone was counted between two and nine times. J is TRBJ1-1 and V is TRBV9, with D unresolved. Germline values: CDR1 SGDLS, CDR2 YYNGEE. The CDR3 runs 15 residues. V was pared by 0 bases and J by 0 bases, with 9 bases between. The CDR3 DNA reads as TGTGCCAGCAGCGTAGCTACTTTCATGAACACTGAAGCTTTCTTT. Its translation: CASSVATFMNTEAFF. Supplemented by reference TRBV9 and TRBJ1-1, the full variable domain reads DSGVTQTPKHLITATGQRVTLRCSPRSGDLSVYWYQQSLDQGLQFLIQYYNGEERAKGNILERFSAQQFPDLHSELNLSSLELGDSALYFCASSVATFMNTEAFFGQGTRLTVV.

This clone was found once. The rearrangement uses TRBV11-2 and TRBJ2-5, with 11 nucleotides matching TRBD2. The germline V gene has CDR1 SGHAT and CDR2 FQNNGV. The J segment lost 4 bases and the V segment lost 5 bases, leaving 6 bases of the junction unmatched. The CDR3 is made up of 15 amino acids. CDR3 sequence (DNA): TGTGCCAGCAGCCGTACCCTAGCGGGAGGAGAGACCCAGTACTTC. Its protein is CASSRTLAGGETQYF.

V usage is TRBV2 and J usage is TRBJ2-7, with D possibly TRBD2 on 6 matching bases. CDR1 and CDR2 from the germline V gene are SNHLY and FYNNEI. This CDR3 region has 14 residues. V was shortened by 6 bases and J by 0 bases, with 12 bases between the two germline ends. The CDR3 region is CASSRLGSSYEQYF. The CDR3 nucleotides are TGTGCCAGCAGCAGACTAGGAAGCTCCTACGAGCAGTACTTC. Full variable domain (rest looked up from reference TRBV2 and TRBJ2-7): EPEVTQTPSHQVTQMGQEVILRCVPISNHLYFYWYRQILGQKVEFLVSFYNNEISEKSEIFDDQFSVERPDGSNFTLKIRSTKLEDSAMYFCASSRLGSSYEQYFGPGTRLTVT.

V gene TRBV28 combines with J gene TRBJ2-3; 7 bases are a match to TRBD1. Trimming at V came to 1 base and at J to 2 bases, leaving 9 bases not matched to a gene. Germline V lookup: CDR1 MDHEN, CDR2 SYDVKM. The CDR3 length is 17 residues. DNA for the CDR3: TGTGCCAGCAGTTTATTAGGGGGCAAACCGTTCACAGATACGCAGTATTTT. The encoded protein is CASSLLGGKPFTDTQYF.

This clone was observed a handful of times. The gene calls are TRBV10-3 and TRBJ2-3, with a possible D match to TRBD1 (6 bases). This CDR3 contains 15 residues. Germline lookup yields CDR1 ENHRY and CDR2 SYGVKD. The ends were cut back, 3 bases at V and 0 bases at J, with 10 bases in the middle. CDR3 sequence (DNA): TGTGCCATCAGTGAATCTGGGACAAGCACAGATACGCAGTATTTT. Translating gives CAISESGTSTDTQYF.

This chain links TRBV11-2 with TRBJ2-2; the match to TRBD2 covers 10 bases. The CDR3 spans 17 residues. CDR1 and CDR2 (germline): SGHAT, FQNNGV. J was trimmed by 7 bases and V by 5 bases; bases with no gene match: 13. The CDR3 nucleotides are TGTGCCAGCAGCATCCCTCTCCAGCGGGGGGGCCGCGGGGAGCTGTTTTTT. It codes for CASSIPLQRGGRGELFF.

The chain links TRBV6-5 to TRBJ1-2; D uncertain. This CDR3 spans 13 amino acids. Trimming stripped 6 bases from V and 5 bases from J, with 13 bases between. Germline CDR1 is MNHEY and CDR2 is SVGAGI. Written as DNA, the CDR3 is TGTGCCAGCAGACAAGACCGGAGGTATGGCTACACCTTC. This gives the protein CASRQDRRYGYTF.

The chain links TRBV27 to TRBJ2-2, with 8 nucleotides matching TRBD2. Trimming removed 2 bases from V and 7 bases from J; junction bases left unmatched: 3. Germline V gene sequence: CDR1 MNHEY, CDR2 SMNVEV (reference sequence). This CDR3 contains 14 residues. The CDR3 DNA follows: TGTGCCAGCAGTTTAGGCGCGGGGGGCGGGGAGCTGTTTTTT. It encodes CASSLGAGGGELFF.

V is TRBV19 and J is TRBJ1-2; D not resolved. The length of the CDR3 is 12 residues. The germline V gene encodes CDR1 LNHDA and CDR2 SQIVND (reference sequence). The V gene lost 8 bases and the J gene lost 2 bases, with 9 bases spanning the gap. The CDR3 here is CASGRTNYGYTF. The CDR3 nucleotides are TGTGCCAGTGGACGGACGAACTATGGCTACACCTTC.

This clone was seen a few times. The CDR3 bases are TGCGCCAGCAGCTTGGCAGGGTATAGCAATCAGCCCCAGCATTTT. As protein: CASSLAGYSNQPQHF. The chain recombines TRBV5-1 with TRBJ1-5; D may be TRBD1 (5 bases). Germline CDR1 reads SGHRS; CDR2 reads YFSETQ. V was trimmed by 0 bases and J by 0 bases, leaving 7 bases between them. This CDR3 has 15 residues.

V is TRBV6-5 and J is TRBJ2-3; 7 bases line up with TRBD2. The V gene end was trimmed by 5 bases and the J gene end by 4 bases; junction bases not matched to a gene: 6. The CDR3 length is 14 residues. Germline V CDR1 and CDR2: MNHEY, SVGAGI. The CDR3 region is CASSLAGLPDTQYF. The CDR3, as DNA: TGTGCCAGCAGTCTCGCGGGACTACCAGATACGCAGTATTTT.

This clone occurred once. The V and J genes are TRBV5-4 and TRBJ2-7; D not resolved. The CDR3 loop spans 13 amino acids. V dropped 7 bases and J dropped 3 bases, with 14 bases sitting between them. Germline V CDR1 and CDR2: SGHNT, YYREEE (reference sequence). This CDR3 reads CASAGARDYEQYF. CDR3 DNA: TGTGCCAGCGCCGGCGCGAGAGACTACGAGCAGTACTTC.

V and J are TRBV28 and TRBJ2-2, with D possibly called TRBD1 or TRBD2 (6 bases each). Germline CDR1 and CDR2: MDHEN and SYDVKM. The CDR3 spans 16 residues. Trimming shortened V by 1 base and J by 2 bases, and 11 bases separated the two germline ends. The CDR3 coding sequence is TGTGCCAGCAGTTTATTTAGGGGGGCTAACACCGGGGAGCTGTTTTTT. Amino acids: CASSLFRGANTGELFF. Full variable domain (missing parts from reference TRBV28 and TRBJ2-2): DVKVTQSSRYLVKRTGEKVFLECVQDMDHENMFWYRQDPGLGLRLIYFSYDVKMKEKGDIPEGYSVSREKKERFSLILESASTNQTSMYLCASSLFRGANTGELFFGEGSRLTVL.